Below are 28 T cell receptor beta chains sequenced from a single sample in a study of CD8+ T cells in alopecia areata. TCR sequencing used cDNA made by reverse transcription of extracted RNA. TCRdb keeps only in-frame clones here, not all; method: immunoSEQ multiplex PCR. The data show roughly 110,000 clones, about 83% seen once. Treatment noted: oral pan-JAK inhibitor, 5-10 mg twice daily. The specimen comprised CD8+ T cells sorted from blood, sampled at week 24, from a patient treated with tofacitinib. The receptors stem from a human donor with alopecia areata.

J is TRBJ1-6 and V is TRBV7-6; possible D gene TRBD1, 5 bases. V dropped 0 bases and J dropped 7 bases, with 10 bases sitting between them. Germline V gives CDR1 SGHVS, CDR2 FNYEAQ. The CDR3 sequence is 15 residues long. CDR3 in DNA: TGTGCCAGCAGCTTAGCCCAGGGCTCCAATTCACCCCTCCACTTT. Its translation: CASSLAQGSNSPLHF.

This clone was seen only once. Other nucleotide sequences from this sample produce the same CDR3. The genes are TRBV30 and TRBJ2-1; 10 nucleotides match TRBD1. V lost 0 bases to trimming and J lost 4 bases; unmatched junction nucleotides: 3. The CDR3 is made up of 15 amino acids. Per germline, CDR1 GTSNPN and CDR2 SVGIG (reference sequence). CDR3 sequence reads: CAWSVGTGVYNEQFF. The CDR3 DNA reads TGTGCCTGGAGTGTAGGGACAGGGGTTTACAATGAGCAGTTCTTC.

CDR3 loop: CASSLRERIDTQYF. CDR3 nucleotide sequence: TGTGCCAGCAGCTTACGGGAAAGAATAGATACGCAGTATTTT. The chain combines TRBV7-9 with TRBJ2-3; TRBD2 is a possible D gene (5 bases). In germline, CDR1 is SEHNR, CDR2 FQNEAQ (reference sequence). With 2 bases removed from V and 5 bases from J, the gap between germline ends came to 11 bases. The CDR3 totals 14 residues.

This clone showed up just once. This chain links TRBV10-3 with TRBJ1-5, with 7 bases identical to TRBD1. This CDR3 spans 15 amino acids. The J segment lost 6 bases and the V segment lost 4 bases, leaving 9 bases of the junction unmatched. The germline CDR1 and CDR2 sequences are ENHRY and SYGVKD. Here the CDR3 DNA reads TGTGCCATCAGTGTTGGGGAGGGGGCGGCTCAGCCCCAGCATTTT. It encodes CAISVGEGAAQPQHF.

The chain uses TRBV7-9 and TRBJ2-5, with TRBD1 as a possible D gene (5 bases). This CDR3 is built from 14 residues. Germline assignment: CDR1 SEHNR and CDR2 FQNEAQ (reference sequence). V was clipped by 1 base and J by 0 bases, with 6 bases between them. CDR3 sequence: CASSLVGDQETQYF. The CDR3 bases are TGTGCCAGCAGCTTAGTAGGGGACCAAGAGACCCAGTACTTC.

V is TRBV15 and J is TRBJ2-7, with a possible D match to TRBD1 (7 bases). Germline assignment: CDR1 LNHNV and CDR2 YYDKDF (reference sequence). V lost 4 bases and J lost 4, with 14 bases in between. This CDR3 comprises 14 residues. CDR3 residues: CATSKGQGGYEQYF. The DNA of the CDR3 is TGTGCCACCAGCAAAGGGCAGGGGGGATACGAGCAGTACTTC. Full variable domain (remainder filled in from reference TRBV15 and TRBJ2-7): DAMVIQNPRYQVTQFGKPVTLSCSQTLNHNVMYWYQQKSSQAPKLLFHYYDKDFNNEADTPDNFQSRRPNTSFCFLDIRSPGLGDTAMYLCATSKGQGGYEQYFGPGTRLTVT.

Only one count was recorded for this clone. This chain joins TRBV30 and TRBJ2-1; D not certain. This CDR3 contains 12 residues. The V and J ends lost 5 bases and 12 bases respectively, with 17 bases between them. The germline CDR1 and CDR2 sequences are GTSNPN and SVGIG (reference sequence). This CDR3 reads CAWASPPLWQFF. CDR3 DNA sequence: TGTGCCTGGGCCTCCCCTCCACTATGGCAGTTCTTC.

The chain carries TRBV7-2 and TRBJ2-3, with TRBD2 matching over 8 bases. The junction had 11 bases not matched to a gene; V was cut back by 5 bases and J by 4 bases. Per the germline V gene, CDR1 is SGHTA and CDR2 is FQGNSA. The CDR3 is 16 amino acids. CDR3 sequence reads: CASSPLAGGLADTQYF. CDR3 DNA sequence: TGTGCCAGCAGCCCCTTGGCGGGGGGCCTGGCAGATACGCAGTATTTT.

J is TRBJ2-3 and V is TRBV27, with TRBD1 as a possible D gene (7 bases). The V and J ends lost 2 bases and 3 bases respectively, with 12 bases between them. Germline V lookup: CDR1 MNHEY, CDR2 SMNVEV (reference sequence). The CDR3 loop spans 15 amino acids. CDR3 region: CASSLRRGRTDTQYF. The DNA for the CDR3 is TGTGCCAGCAGTTTAAGGAGGGGGCGAACAGATACGCAGTATTTT.

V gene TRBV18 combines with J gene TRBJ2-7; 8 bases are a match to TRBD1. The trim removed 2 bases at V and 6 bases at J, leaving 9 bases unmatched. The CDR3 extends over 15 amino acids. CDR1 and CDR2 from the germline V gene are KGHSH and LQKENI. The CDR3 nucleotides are TGTGCCAGCTCACCAAGCGGACAGGGTAAAAGCGAGCAGTACTTC. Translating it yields CASSPSGQGKSEQYF.

The DNA for the CDR3 is TGCGCCAGCGAGGCCGTCCTAGCGAAAGACAATGAGCAGTTCTTC. Its protein is CASEAVLAKDNEQFF. The rearrangement joins TRBV4-1 to TRBJ2-1, with D maybe TRBD2 (6 bases). The CDR3 has 15 amino acids. Trimming removed 8 bases at V and 5 bases at J, with 19 bases between. Germline CDR1 MGHRA, CDR2 YSYEKL.

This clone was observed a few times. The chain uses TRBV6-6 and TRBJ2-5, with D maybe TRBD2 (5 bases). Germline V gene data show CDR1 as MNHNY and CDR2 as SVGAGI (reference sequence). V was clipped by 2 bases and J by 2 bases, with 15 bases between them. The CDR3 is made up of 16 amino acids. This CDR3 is CASSYPGLLLQETQYF. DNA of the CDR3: TGTGCCAGCAGTTACCCTGGACTCCTCCTACAAGAGACCCAGTACTTC.

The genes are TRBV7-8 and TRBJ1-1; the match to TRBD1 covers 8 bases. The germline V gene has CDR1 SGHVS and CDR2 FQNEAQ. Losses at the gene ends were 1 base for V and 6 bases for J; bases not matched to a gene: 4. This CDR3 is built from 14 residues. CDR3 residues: CASSLGRGRSEAFF. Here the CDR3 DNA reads TGTGCCAGCAGCTTAGGCAGGGGGCGATCTGAAGCTTTCTTT.

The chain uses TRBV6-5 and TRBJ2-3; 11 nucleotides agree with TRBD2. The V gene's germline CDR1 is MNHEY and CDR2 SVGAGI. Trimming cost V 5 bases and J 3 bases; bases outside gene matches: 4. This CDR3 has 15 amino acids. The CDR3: CASSKGLAVTDTQYF. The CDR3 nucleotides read TGTGCCAGCAGTAAGGGACTAGCGGTAACAGATACGCAGTATTTT.

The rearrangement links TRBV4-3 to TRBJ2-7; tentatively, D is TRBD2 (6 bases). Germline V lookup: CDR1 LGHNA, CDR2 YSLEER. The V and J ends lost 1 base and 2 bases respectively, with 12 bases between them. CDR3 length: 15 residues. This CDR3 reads CASSQGIGGTYEQYF. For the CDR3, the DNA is TGCGCCAGCAGCCAAGGGATCGGGGGAACCTACGAGCAGTACTTC.

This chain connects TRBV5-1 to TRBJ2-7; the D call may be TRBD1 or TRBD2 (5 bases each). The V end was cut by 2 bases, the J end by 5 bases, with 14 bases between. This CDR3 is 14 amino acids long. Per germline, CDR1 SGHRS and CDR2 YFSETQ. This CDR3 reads CASSFGTAADEQYF. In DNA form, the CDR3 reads TGCGCCAGCAGCTTCGGGACCGCTGCCGACGAGCAGTACTTC.

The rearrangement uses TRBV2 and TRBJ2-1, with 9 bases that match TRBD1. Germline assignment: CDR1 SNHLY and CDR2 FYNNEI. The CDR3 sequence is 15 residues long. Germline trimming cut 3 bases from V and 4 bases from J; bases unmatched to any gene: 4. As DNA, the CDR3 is TGTGCCAGCAGTGAGGGGACAGGGAGGTACAATGAGCAGTTCTTC. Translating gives CASSEGTGRYNEQFF.

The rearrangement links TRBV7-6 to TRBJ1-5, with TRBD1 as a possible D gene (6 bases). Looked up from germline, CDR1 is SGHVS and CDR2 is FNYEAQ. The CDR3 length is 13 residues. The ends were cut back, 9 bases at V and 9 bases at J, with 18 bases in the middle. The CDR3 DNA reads TGTGCCAGTAAACAGGGAGGGGAGGGGCCCCAGCATTTT. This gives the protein CASKQGGEGPQHF.

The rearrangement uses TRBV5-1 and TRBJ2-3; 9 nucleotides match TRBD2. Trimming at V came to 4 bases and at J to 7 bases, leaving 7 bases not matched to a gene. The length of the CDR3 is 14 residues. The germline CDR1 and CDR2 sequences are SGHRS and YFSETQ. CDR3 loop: CASSPAGGDHTQYF. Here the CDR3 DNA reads TGCGCCAGCAGCCCGGCGGGGGGGGACCATACGCAGTATTTT.

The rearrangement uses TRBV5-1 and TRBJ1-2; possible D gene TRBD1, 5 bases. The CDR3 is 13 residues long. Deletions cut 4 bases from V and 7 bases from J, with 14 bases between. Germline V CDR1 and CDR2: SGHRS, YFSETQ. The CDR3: CASSPSTTAGYTF. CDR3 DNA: TGCGCCAGCAGCCCCAGTACGACAGCTGGCTACACCTTC.

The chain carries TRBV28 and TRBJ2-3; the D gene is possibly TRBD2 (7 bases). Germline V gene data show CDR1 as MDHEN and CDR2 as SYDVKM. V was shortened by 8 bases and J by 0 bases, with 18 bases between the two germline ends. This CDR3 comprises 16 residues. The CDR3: CASASRGGQSTDTQYF. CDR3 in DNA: TGTGCCAGCGCGTCCCGCGGGGGCCAGAGCACAGATACGCAGTATTTT.

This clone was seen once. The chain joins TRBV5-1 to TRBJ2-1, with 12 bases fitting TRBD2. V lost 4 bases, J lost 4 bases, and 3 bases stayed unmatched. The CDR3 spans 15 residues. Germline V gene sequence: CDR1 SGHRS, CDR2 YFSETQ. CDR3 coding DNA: TGCGCCAGCAGCAAAGGGACTAGCGGGTACAATGAGCAGTTCTTC. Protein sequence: CASSKGTSGYNEQFF. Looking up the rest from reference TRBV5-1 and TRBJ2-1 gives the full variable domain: KAGVTQTPRYLIKTRGQQVTLSCSPISGHRSVSWYQQTPGQGLQFLFEYFSETQRNKGNFPGRFSGRQFSNSRSEMNVSTLELGDSALYLCASSKGTSGYNEQFFGPGTRLTVL.

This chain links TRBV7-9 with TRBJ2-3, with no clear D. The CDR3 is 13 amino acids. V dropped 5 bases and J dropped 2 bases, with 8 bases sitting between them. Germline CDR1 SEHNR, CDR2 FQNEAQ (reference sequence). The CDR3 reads CASSPEVTDTQYF. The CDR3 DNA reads TGTGCCAGCAGCCCAGAGGTCACAGATACGCAGTATTTT. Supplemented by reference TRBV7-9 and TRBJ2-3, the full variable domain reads DTGVSQNPRHKITKRGQNVTFRCDPISEHNRLYWYRQTLGQGPEFLTYFQNEAQLEKSRLLSDRFSAERPKGSFSTLEIQRTEQGDSAMYLCASSPEVTDTQYFGPGTRLTVL.

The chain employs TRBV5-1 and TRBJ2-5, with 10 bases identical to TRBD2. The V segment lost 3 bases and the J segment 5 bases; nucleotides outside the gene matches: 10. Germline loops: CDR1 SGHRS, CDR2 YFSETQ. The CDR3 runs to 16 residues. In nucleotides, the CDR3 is TGCGCCAGCAGCTCACGAGCGGGGGGGCCCCAGGAGACCCAGTACTTC. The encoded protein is CASSSRAGGPQETQYF.

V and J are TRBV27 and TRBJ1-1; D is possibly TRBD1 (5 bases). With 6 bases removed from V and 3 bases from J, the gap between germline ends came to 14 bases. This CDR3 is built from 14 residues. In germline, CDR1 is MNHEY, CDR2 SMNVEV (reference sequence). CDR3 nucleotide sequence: TGTGCCAGCAGAAGGGACTTGGGGTACACTGAAGCTTTCTTT. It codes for CASRRDLGYTEAFF.

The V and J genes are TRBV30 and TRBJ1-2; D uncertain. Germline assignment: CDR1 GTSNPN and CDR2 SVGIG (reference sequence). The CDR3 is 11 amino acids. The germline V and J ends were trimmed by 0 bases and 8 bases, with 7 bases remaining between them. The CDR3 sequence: CAWSVSWGYTF. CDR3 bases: TGTGCCTGGAGTGTCAGTTGGGGCTACACCTTC.

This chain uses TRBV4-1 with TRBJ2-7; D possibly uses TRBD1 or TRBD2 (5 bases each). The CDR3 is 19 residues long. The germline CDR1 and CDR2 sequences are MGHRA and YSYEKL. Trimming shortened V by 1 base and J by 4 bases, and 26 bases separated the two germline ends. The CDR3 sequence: CASSQVPSSGTPPVYEQYF. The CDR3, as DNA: TGCGCCAGCAGCCAAGTTCCGTCTTCCGGGACCCCCCCGGTTTACGAGCAGTACTTC.

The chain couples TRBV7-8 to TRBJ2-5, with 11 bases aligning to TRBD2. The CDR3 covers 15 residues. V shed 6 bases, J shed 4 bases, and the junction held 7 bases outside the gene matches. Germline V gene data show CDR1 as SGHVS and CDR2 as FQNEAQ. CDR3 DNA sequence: TGTGCCAGCAGTTTTAGCGGGGGGGCCACAGAGACCCAGTACTTC. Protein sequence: CASSFSGGATETQYF.